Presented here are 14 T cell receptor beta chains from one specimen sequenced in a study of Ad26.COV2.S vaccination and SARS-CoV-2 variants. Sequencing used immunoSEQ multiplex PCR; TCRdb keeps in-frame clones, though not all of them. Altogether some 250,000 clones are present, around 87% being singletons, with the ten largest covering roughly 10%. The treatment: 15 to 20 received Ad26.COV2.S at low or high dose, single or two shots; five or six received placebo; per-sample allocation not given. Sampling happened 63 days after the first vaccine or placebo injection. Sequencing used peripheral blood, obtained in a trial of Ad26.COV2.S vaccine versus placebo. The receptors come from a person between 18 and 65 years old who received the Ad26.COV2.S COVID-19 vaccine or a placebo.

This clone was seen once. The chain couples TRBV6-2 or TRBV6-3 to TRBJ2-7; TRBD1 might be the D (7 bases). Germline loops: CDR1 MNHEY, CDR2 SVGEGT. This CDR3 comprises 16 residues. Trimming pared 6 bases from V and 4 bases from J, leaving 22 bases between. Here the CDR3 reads CASSPRGLPGGYEQYF. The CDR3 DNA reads TGTGCCAGCAGCCCTAGGGGGCTGCCTGGGGGGTACGAGCAGTACTTC.

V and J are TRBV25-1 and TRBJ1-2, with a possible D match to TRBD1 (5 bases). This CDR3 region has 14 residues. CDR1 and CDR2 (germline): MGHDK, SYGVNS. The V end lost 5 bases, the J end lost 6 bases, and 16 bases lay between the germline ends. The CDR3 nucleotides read TGTGCCAGCAGTACCCGGGGACGGAGTCATGGCTACACCTTC. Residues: CASSTRGRSHGYTF.

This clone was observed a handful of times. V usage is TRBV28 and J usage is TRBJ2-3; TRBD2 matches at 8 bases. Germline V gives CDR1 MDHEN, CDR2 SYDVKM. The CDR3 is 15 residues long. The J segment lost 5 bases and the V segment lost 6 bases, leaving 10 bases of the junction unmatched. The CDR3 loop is CASSPDSGSVDTQYF. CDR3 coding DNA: TGTGCCAGCAGCCCAGACAGCGGGAGCGTAGATACGCAGTATTTT.

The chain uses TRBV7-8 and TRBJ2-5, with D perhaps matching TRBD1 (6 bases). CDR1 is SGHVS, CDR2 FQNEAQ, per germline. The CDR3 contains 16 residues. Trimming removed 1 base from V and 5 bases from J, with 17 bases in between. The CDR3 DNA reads TGTGCCAGCAGCTTAGTCCTTCCTACAGGGCTGGAGACCCAGTACTTC. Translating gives CASSLVLPTGLETQYF.

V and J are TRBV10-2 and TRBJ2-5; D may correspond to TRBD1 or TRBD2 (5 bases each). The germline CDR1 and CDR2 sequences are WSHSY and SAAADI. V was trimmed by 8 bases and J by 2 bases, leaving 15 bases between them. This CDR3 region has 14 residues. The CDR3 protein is CASRIGGRQETQYF. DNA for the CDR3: TGCGCCAGCCGTATTGGGGGAAGACAAGAGACCCAGTACTTC.

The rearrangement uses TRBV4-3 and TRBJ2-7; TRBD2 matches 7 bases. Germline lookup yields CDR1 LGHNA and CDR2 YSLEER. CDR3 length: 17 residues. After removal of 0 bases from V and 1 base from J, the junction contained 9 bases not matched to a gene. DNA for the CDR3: TGCGCCAGCAGCCAAGACCTCAATGGCGGGGGATCCTACGAGCAGTACTTC. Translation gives CASSQDLNGGGSYEQYF.

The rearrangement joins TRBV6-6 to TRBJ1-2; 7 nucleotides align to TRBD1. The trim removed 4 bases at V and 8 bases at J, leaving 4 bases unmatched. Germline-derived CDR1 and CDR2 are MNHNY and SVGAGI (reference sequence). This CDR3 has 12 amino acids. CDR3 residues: CASSSTGEGYTF. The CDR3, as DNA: TGTGCCAGCAGTTCTACAGGGGAGGGCTACACCTTC.

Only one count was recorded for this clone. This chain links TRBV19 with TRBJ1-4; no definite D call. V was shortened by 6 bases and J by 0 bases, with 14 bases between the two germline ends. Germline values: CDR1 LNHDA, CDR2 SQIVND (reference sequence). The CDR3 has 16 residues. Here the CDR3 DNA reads TGTGCCAGTAGCCCTTTTGGCGGTGCAACTAATGAAAAACTGTTTTTT. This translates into CASSPFGGATNEKLFF.

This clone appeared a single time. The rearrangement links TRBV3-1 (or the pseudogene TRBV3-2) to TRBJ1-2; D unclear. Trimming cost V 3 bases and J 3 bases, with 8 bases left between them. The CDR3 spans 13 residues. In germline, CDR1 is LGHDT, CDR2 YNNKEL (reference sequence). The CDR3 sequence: CASSHLGYYGYTF. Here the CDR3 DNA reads TGTGCCAGCAGCCATCTGGGGTACTATGGCTACACCTTC.

CDR3 region: CASSPRGLGTEAFF. The CDR3 nucleotides are TGTGCCAGTAGTCCTAGGGGGTTGGGCACTGAAGCTTTCTTT. The chain employs TRBV19 and TRBJ1-1, with D perhaps TRBD1 (6 bases). Trimming cost V 5 bases and J 4 bases, with 14 bases left between them. CDR3 size: 14 residues. CDR1 and CDR2 (germline): LNHDA, SQIVND (reference sequence).

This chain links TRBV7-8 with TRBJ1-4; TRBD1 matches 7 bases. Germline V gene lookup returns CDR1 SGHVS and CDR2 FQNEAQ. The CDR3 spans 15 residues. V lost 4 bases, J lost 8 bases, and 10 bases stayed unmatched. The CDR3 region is CASSSLETGREKLFF. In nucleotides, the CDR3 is TGTGCCAGCAGCTCCTTAGAGACAGGGAGAGAAAAACTGTTTTTT.

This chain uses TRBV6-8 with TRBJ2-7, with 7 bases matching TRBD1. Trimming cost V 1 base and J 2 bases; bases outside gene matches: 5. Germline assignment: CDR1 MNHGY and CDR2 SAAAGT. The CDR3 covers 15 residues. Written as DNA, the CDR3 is TGTGCCAGCAGTTACTACAGGGGAAGCGCCTACGAGCAGTACTTC. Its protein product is CASSYYRGSAYEQYF.

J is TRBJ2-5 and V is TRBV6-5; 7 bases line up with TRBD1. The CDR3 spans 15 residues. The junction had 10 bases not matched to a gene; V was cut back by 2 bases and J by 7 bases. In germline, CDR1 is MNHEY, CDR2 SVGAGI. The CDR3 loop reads CASSYPAGGEGTQYF. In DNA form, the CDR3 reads TGTGCCAGCAGTTACCCGGCAGGGGGAGAGGGGACCCAGTACTTC.

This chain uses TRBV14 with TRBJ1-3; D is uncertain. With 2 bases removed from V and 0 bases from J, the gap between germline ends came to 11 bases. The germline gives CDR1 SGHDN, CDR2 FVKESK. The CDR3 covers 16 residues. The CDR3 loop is CASSQFVTFSGNTIYF. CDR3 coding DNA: TGTGCCAGCAGCCAATTTGTGACATTCTCTGGAAACACCATATATTTT.